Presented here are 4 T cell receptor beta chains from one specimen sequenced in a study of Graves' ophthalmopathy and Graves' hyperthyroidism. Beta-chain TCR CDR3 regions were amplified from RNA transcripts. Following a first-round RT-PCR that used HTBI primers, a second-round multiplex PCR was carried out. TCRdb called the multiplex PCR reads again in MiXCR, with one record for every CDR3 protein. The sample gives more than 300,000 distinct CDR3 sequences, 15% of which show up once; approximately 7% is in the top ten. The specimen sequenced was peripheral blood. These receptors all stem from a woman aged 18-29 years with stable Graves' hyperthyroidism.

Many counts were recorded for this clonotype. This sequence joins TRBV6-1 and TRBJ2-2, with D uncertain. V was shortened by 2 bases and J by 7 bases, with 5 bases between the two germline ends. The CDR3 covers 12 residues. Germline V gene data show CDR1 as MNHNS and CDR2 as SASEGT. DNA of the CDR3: TGTGCCAGCAGTGAAAACGGCGGGGAGCTGTTTTTT. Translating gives CASSENGGELFF.

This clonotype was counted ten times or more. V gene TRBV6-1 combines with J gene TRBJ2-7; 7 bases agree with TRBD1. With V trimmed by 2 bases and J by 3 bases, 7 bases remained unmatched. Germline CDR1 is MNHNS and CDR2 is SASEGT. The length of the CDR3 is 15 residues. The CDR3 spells CASSETGAGLYEQYF. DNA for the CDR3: TGTGCCAGCAGTGAAACAGGGGCCGGGCTCTACGAGCAGTACTTC.

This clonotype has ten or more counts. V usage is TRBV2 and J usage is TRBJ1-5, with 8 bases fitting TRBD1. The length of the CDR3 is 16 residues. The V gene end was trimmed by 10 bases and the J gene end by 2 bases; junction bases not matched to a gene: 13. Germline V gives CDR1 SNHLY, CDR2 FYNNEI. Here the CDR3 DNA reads TGTGCCACCGCGGGAACAGGGGGTACGGGCAATCAGCCCCAGCATTTT. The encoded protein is CATAGTGGTGNQPQHF.

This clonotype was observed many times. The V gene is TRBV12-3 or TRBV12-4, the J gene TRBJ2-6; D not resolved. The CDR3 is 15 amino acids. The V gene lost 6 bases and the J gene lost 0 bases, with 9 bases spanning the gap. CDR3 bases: TGTGCCAGCAGCACCGGTGGCTCTGGGGCCAACGTCCTGACTTTC. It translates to CASSTGGSGANVLTF.